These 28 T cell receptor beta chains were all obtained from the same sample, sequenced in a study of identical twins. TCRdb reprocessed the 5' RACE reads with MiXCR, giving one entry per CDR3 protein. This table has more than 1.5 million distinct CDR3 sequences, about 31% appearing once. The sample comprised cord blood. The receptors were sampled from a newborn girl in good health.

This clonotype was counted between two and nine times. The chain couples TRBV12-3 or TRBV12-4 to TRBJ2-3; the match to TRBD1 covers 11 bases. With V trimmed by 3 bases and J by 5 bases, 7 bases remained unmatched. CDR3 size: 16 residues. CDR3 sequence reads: CASSFRTGGFVDTQYF. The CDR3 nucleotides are TGTGCCAGCAGTTTCCGGACAGGGGGCTTTGTAGATACGCAGTATTTT.

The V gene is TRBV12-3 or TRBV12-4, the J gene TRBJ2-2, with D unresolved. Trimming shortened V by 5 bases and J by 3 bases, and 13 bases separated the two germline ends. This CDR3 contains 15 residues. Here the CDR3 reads CASSAMTSYTGELFF. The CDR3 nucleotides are TGTGCCAGCAGTGCCATGACATCTTACACCGGGGAGCTGTTTTTT.

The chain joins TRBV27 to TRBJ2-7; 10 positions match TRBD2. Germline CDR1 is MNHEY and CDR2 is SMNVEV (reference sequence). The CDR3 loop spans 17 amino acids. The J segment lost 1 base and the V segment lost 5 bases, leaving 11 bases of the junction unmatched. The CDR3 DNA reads TGTGCCAGCAGTCCCCTCGCCATACTAGCGGGGTCCTACGAGCAGTACTTC. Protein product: CASSPLAILAGSYEQYF.

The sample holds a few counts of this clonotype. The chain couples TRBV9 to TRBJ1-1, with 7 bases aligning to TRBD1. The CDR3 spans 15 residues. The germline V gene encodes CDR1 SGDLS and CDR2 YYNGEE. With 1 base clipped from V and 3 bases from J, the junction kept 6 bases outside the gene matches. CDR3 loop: CASSVFVTGDTEAFF. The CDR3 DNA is TGTGCCAGCAGCGTATTCGTCACAGGGGACACTGAAGCTTTCTTT.

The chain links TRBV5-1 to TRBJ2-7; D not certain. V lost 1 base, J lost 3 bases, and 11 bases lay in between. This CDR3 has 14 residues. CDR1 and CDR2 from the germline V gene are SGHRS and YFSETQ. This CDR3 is CASSLNGWNYEQYF. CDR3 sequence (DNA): TGCGCCAGCAGCTTGAACGGGTGGAACTACGAGCAGTACTTC.

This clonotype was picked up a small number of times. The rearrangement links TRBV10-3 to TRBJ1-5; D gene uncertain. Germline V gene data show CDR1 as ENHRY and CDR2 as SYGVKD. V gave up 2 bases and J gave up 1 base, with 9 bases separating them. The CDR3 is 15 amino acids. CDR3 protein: CAISEKSGSNQPQHF. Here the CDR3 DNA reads TGTGCCATCAGTGAGAAAAGTGGGAGCAATCAGCCCCAGCATTTT.

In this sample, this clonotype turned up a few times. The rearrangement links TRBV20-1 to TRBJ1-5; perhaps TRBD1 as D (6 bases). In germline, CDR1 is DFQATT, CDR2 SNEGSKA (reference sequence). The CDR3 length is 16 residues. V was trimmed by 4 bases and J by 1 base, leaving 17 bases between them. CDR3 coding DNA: TGCAGTGCTATCTTACCCCAGGGGCGGAGCAATCAGCCCCAGCATTTT. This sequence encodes CSAILPQGRSNQPQHF.

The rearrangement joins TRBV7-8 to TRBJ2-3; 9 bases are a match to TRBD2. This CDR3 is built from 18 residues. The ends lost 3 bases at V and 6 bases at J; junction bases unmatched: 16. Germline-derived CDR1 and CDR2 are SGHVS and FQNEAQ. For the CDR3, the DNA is TGTGCCAGCAGCTTCCGCTTTTTGGTAGCGGGAGTCAGGGATACGCAGTATTTT. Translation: CASSFRFLVAGVRDTQYF.

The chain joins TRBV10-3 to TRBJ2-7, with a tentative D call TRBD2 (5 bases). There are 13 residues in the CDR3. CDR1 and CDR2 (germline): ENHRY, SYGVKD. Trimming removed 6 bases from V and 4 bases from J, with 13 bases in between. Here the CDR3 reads CAIRTPGDYEQYF. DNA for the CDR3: TGTGCCATCAGGACTCCCGGGGATTACGAGCAGTACTTC.

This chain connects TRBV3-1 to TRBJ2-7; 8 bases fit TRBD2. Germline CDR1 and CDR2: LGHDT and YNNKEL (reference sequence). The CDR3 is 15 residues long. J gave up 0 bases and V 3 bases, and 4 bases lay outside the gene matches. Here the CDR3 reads CASSHAGTSSYEQYF. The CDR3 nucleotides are TGTGCCAGCAGCCACGCCGGGACTAGCTCCTACGAGCAGTACTTC.

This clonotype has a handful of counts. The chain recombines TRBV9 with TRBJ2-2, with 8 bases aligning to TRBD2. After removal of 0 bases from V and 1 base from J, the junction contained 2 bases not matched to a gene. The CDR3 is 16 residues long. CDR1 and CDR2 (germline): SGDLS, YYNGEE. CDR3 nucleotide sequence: TGTGCCAGCAGCGTAGCTAGCGGGCGGAACACCGGGGAGCTGTTTTTT. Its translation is CASSVASGRNTGELFF.

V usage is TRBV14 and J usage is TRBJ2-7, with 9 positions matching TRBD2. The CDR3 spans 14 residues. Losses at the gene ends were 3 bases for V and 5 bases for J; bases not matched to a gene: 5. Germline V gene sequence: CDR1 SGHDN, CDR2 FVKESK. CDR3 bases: TGTGCCAGCAGCCAGCGGGAGGGAAGGCACGAGCAGTACTTC. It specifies CASSQREGRHEQYF. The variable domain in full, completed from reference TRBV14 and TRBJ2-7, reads EAGVTQFPSHSVIEKGQTVTLRCDPISGHDNLYWYRRVMGKEIKFLLHFVKESKQDESGMPNNRFLAERTGGTYSTLKVQPAELEDSGVYFCASSQREGRHEQYFGPGTRLTVT.

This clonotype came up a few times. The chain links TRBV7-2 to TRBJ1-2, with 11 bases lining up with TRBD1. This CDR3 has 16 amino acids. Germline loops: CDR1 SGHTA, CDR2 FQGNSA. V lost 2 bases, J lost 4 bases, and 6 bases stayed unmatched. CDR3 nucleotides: TGTGCCAGCAGCTTAATCCCGGGACAGGGGGGCTATGGCTACACCTTC. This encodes CASSLIPGQGGYGYTF. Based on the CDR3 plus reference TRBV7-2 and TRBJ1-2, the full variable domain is GAGVSQSPSNKVTEKGKDVELRCDPISGHTALYWYRQSLGQGLEFLIYFQGNSAPDKSGLPSDRFSAERTGGSVSTLTIQRTQQEDSAVYLCASSLIPGQGGYGYTFGSGTRLTVV.

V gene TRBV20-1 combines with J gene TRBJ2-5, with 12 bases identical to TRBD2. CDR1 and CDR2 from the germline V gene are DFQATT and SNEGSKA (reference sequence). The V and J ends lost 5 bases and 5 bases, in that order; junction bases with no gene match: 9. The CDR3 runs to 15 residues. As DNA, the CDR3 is TGCAGTGCTGCCCGGACTAGCGGGGTCCAGGAGACCCAGTACTTC. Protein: CSAARTSGVQETQYF.

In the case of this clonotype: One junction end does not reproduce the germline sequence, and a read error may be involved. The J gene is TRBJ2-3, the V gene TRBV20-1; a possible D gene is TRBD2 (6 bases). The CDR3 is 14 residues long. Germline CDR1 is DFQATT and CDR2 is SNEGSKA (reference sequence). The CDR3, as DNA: TGCAGTGCTTCAGCGGGTGGAGGGATAGATACGCGGTATTTT. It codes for CSASAGGGIDTRYF.

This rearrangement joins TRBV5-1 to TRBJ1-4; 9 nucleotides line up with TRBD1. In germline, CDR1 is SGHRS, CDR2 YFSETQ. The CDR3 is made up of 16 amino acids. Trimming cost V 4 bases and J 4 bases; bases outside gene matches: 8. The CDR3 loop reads CASSRSGQGNNEKLFF. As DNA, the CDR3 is TGCGCCAGCAGCCGGAGCGGACAGGGGAATAATGAAAAACTGTTTTTT. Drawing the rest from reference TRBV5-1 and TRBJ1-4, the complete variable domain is KAGVTQTPRYLIKTRGQQVTLSCSPISGHRSVSWYQQTPGQGLQFLFEYFSETQRNKGNFPGRFSGRQFSNSRSEMNVSTLELGDSALYLCASSRSGQGNNEKLFFGSGTQLSVL.

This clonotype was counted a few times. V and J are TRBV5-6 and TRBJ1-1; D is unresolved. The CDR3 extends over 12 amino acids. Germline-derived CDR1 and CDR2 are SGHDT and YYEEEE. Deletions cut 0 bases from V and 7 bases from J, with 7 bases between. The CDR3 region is CASSLGGIEAFF. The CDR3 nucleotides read TGTGCCAGCAGCTTGGGGGGTATTGAAGCTTTCTTT. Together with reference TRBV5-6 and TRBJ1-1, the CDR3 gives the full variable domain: DAGVTQSPTHLIKTRGQQVTLRCSPKSGHDTVSWYQQALGQGPQFIFQYYEEEERQRGNFPDRFSGHQFPNYSSELNVNALLLGDSALYLCASSLGGIEAFFGQGTRLTVV.

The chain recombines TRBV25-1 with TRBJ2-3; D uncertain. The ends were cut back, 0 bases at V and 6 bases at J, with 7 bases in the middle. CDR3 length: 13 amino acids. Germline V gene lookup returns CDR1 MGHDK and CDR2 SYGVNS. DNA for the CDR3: TGTGCCAGCAGTGAATATATAGGGGATACGCAGTATTTT. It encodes CASSEYIGDTQYF.

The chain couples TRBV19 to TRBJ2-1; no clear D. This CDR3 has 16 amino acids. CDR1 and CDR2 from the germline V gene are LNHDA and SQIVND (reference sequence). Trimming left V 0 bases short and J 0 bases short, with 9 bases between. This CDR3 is CASSIDPIRSYNEQFF. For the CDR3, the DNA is TGTGCCAGTAGTATAGATCCCATTCGCTCCTACAATGAGCAGTTCTTC.

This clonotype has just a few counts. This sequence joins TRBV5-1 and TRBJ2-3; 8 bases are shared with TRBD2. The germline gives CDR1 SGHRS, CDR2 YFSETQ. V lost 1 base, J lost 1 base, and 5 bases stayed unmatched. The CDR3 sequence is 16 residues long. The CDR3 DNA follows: TGCGCCAGCAGCTTGTATCGGCGGGGGGGCACAGATACGCAGTATTTT. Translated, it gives CASSLYRRGGTDTQYF.

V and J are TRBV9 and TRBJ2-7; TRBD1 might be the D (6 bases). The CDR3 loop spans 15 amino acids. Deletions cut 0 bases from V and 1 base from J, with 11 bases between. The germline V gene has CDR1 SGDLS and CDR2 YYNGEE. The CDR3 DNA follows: TGTGCCAGCAGCGTAGAGGCAGGGGCGTCCTACGAGCAGTACTTC. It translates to CASSVEAGASYEQYF.

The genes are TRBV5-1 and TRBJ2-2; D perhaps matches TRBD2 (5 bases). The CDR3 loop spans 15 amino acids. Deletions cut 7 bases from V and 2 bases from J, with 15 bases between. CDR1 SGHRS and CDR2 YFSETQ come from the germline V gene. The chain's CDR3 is CASRSPGLNTGELFF. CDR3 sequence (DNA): TGCGCCAGCCGCTCACCAGGACTTAACACCGGGGAGCTGTTTTTT.

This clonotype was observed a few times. The CDR3 DNA reads TGTTCGTCCGGACACCGGGCCAACGTCCTGACTTTC. It encodes CSSGHRANVLTF. The chain has TRBV7-2 and TRBJ2-6, with D perhaps TRBD1 (5 bases). Germline CDR1 is SGHTA and CDR2 is FQGNSA. The CDR3 runs to 12 residues. Combining the CDR3 with reference TRBV7-2 and TRBJ2-6 gives the whole variable domain GAGVSQSPSNKVTEKGKDVELRCDPISGHTALYWYRQSLGQGLEFLIYFQGNSAPDKSGLPSDRFSAERTGGSVSTLTIQRTQQEDSAVYLCSSGHRANVLTFGAGSRLTVL.

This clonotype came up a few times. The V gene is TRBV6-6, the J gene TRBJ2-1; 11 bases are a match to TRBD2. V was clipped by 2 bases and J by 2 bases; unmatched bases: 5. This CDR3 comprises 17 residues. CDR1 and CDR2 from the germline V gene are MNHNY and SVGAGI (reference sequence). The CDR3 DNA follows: TGTGCCAGCAGTTACAGCATTAGCGGGGGGGCCTACAATGAGCAGTTCTTC. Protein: CASSYSISGGAYNEQFF.

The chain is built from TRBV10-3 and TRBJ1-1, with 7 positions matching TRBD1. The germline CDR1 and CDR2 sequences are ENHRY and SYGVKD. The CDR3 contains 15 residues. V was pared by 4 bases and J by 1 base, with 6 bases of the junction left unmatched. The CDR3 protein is CAISVNRGPNTEAFF. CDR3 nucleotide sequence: TGTGCCATCAGTGTGAACAGGGGACCGAACACTGAAGCTTTCTTT.

This CDR3 is CASSFAPKDSWYGYTF. DNA for the CDR3: TGTGCCAGCAGTTTCGCGCCCAAGGACAGTTGGTATGGCTACACCTTC. The genes are TRBV12-3 or TRBV12-4 and TRBJ1-2, with a weak D call TRBD1 (6 bases). The length of the CDR3 is 16 residues. V lost 3 bases and J lost 5, with 19 bases in between.

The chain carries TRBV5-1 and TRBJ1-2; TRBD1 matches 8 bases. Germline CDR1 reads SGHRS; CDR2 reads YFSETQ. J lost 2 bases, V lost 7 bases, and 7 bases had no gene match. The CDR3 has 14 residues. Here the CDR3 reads CASWSGQGNYGYTF. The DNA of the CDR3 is TGCGCCAGCTGGTCTGGACAGGGAAACTATGGCTACACCTTC.

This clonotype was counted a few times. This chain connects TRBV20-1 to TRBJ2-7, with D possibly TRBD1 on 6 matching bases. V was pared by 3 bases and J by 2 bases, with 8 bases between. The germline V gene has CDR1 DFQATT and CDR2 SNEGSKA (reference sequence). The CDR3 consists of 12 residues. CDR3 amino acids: CSASKGAYEQYF. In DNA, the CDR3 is TGCAGTGCTAGTAAGGGGGCCTACGAGCAGTACTTC.